This T cell receptor (beta chain) was identified in a study of cytomegalovirus exposure and HLA in healthy donors. It was with 60 Vbeta and 13 Jbeta primers that the PCR ran. Here immunoSEQ multiplex PCR was the method, and the copy in TCRdb shows in-frame clones only, minus some. Of over 150,000 clones in the sample, about two thirds were seen once. The germline CDR1 and CDR2 sequences are SEHNR and FQNEAQ (reference sequence). Germline trimming cut 6 bases from V and 16 bases from J; bases unmatched to any gene: 13. The CDR3 is 13 amino acids. This clone is a singleton in its sample. Sequencing used PBMCs. The V and J genes are TRBV7-9 and TRBJ2-1; 9 nucleotides match TRBD1. The receptor was derived from a woman aged 30 to 39 in good health and CMV-seronegative. This CDR3 reads CASSLDRGTPKFF. CDR3 DNA sequence: TGTGCCAGCAGTTTGGACAGGGGCACGCCTAAATTCTTC.